This T cell receptor (beta chain) was found in a study of blood T cells in healthy people across ages (dated by TCRdb to between 2014 and 2016). Regarding the complete study: In model experiments, roughly one uniquely barcoded TCR beta cDNA molecule per two T cells was captured by template switching. To track age-related changes in TCR beta repertoire diversity, the study relied on deep sequencing normalized with unique cDNA molecular identifiers. Four age groups were formed from the donors: young (average 16 years), middle-aged (more than 35), aged (62) and long-lived (approximately 78). To avoid experimental bias, donors of different ages were randomly spread across the sequencing lanes. Using the same blood draw, the study looked at two additional independent replicas of 1 million unique cDNA reads for two donors, one aged 18 to 30 and the other aged 80 or older.

The roughly 39 donors, aged roughly 6 to 95 years, were systemically healthy Caucasian individuals from Russia. Each donor gave about 9.8 milliliters of peripheral blood, drawn into EDTA-treated Vacutainer tubes. Ficoll-Paque density-gradient centrifugation was used to isolate PBMCs, with at least 6 million obtained per sample. Total RNA, at least 6 micrograms per sample, was extracted from PBMCs with Trizol reagent. Naive CD45RAhigh/CD27high T cell percentages were measured by flow cytometry on a PBMC aliquot from every donor. V trim: 6 bases; J trim: 0 bases; unmatched bases: 6. As encoded in the germline V gene, CDR1 is MDHEN while CDR2 is SYDVKM. The CDR3 contains 15 residues, cysteine and phenylalanine counted. CDR3 DNA is the only sequence kept; it has 45 bases, read in frame from the first base. For this clonotype: Its antigen specificity is not known. No quality values exist for individual bases; no much larger clone is one base distant.

Beyond this particular receptor, the publication reports: The percentage of naive T cells measured by flow cytometry correlated strongly with observed TCR beta diversity. Compared with the aged group, the long-lived group had more naive CD4+ T cells, fewer expanded clones and increased TCR diversity, suggesting age selection. Since profiling was done on bulk unsorted PBMCs, naive and antigen-experienced compartments could not be conclusively compared. Because donor CMV infection status was unknown, age-related changes in expanded clonotypes were potentially confounded. Estimates of total diversity from one million sequenced T cells were regarded as lower bounds and underestimates. As age increased, observed TCR beta diversity per million T cells dropped in a roughly linear way, and a significant reduction was already evident by age 40.

The protocol used for the library was 5' RACE. The run used an Illumina HiSeq 2500. The second PCR ran for roughly 6 to 11 cycles and used a J-beta primer mix along with a sample-barcoded 5' primer. A unique molecular identifier was introduced onto each TCR beta cDNA molecule by a template-switch 5' adaptor carrying 12 random nucleotides. At least 2.5 million CDR3-containing paired-end reads were obtained from each sample. First-strand cDNA was synthesized from all RNA with the Mint cDNA synthesis kit, primed by a TRBC-specific oligonucleotide. After uracil-DNA glycosylase treatment, a first 18-cycle PCR used universal primers M1SS and BC2_uni_R on all cDNA. Under the source paper's analysis protocol: For normalization, 1 million high-quality reads were randomly selected from each sample, with every read carrying a distinct molecular identifier. Instead of being binned into consensus sequences, reads that shared molecular identifiers were thrown out. MiTCR, set to a Q25 quality threshold and the strictest error-elimination algorithm, was used for CDR3 identification, clonotype clustering and error correction. A nonparametric unseen species model using Euler transformation provided a lower-bound estimate of total TCR beta diversity. TCRdb's own reprocessing of the public reads used fastp at Q25 and MiXCR and kept productive beta chains. Each entry is one CDR3 protein sequence, shown with its most common DNA and genes. V and J calls and clone size were set by TCRdb, not the authors. For this sample there are about 900,000 distinct CDR3 sequences; approximately 49% appear just once. The biggest ten clones account for 13% of the sample.

Rearrangement joined TRBV28 to TRBJ2-3; 7 bases in the junction line up with TRBD1. The receptor's source is a man younger than 40 in good health. The sequenced material came from blood. The CDR3: CASRQGSSSTDTQYF. The sequenced DNA: TGTGCCAGCAGACAGGGGTCCTCTAGCACAGATACGCAGTATTTT.